This entry describes one TCR beta chain. The antigen it recognizes is unknown. One base away there is no much larger clone; base qualities are not given. The data are from a study of T cells in Graves' hyperthyroidism and ophthalmopathy (dated by TCRdb to about 2019). With regard to the full study: Peripheral blood samples were taken at the time of initial diagnosis, prior to any treatment. To identify distinguishing TCR V-J signatures, a discovery cohort of some 99 patients was used, comprising 43 with Graves' ophthalmopathy and around 57 with stable Graves' hyperthyroidism. Prospective prediction of ophthalmopathy was tested in an independent validation cohort of under 20 hyperthyroidism patients and 17 patients who later progressed to ophthalmopathy. The roughly 90 discovery patients were divided at random into training and test sets in a 7:3 ratio. In several Graves' hyperthyroidism patients, the study also compared T-cell repertoires from thyroid tissue with T-cell repertoires from blood. Once sampling was done, hyperthyroidism patients were given methimazole at a starting dose of 30 mg daily, whereas ophthalmopathy patients were given high-dose intravenous methylprednisolone. TCR Vbeta CDR3 sequencing of 135 peripheral blood samples (about 45 ophthalmopathy, 75 or so hyperthyroidism and 17 progressor patients) is reported in the paper. General conclusions and limits of the study: Most expanded thyroid clonotypes (frequency above 0.001) were also detected in blood, suggesting blood repertoires may reflect thyroid immune responses. During validation, the model predicted progression to ophthalmopathy a median of approximately 6 months ahead of onset, with 60% to 71% sensitivity and 72.22% specificity. A model built on a 13 V-J signature distinguished ophthalmopathy from stable hyperthyroidism, reaching around 87% sensitivity and 81.08% specificity in cross-validation and 80%/75% in testing. Sample size was not statistically predetermined, and investigators were not blinded to group allocation.

Amplification of TCR beta CDR3 regions was carried out from RNA transcripts. The first round of RT-PCR for the TCR CDR3 was performed with the HTBI primer set and the Qiagen OneStep RT-PCR kit. The libraries were constructed in a second round of multiplex PCR and then size-selected and purified. Paired-end sequencing of the libraries was performed with 100 bp reads on an Illumina HiSeq2000. The paper's processing steps were these. SOAPnuke was used to process the raw data, with reads discarded if the reads contained adapters or uncalled bases, had a mean Phred below 15, or lacked an exact constant-primer or identifier match. High-quality paired reads were merged with COPE v1.2.5, and unique nucleotide sequences were defined as clonotypes. MiTCR v1.1 was used to align clonotypes to the IMGT TRBV, TRBD and TRBJ reference segments. Only V-J combinations with frequency above 0.0001, covering 99% to 99.2% of repertoires, were analysed. A TCS score was defined as the ratio of F50 (clonal expansion) to E x V (chaos), with BLOSUM62-based TCRdist applied between CDR3 peptides within each V-J. Welch's t-statistics and random forest reduced 514 V-J features to 10 to 15, which were used in a naive Bayes classifier (R e1071). The raw public data were reprocessed by TCRdb itself: fastp quality trimming at Q25, MiXCR clonotype calling, in-frame beta chains only. All rows with the same CDR3 protein become a single entry with the most common DNA and genes. TCRdb assigned the V and J calls; the authors' analysis was not used. Recorded for this sample are more than 350,000 distinct CDR3 sequences; about 18% of them occurred a single time. The ten biggest clones cover approximately 33% of the sample.

The V end gives up 6 bases and the J end 3 bases, leaving 12 bases in the junction not matched to a gene. In the germline V gene (reference sequence), CDR1 corresponds to LNHDA and CDR2 to SQIVND. From its cysteine to its phenylalanine, the CDR3 spans 16 amino acids. The read is trimmed to its CDR3 DNA, 48 bases read in frame from base 1. Hyperthyroidism patients were aged 18 to 65 years and newly diagnosed, with disease duration of less than 2 months. Exclusion was applied to patients with uncontrolled infections, other autoimmune diseases, pregnancy or lactation. Clinical symptoms, serum thyroxine and TRAb, thyroid ultrasound, and orbital computed tomography formed the basis for the diagnoses. Blood from progressor patients was drawn when they were first diagnosed with hyperthyroidism, before any ophthalmopathy symptoms appeared. PBMCs were separated from 8 to 10 ml of fresh peripheral blood using Ficoll-Paque density gradient centrifugation. Progressor patients were defined as those initially diagnosed with Graves' hyperthyroidism in whom ophthalmopathy developed during follow-up. Total RNA was extracted with Trizol reagent, and quality was checked on an Agilent 2100 Bioanalyzer.

Sequencing was done on a sample of blood. This TCR derives from a woman aged 25 to 45 with Graves' hyperthyroidism that later progressed to Graves' ophthalmopathy. The sequence joins TRBV19 to TRBJ2-3; 7 bases in between match TRBD2. The nucleotide sequence is TGTGCCAGTAGCCCCTACCGGGGGGAGAGAACAGATACGCAGTATTTT. Its protein product is CASSPYRGERTDTQYF.